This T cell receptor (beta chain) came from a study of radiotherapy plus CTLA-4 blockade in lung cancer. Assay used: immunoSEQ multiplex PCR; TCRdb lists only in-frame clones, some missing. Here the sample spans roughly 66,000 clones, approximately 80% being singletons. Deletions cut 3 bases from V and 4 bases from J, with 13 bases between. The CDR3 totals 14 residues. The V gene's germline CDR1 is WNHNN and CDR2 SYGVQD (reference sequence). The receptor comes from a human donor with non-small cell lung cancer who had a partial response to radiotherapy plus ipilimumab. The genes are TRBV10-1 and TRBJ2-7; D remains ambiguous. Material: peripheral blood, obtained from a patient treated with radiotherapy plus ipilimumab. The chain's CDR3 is CASSDSGRSYEQYF. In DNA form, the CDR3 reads TGCGCCAGCAGTGACTCAGGCAGATCTTACGAGCAGTACTTC.